Listed here are 3 T cell receptor beta chains from one sample, sequenced in a study of Ad26.COV2.S vaccination and SARS-CoV-2 variants. Profiled with immunoSEQ multiplex PCR; TCRdb holds only in-frame clones, not every one. The profile covers 350,000 to 500,000 clones, with approximately 89% appearing a single time and approximately 2.5% taken by the ten largest. Stated treatment: roughly 18 received Ad26.COV2.S at low or high dose, single or two shots; about 5 received placebo; per-sample allocation not given. Vaccine and placebo recipients were sampled on day 63 after the first injection. This material consisted of peripheral blood, taken in a trial of Ad26.COV2.S vaccine versus placebo. These receptors all come from a person between 18 and 65 years old who received the Ad26.COV2.S COVID-19 vaccine or a placebo.

J is TRBJ2-1 and V is TRBV9; 13 bases match TRBD2. The CDR3 length is 15 residues. Germline CDR1 and CDR2: SGDLS and YYNGEE. V was clipped by 3 bases and J by 8 bases; unmatched bases: 5. CDR3 sequence reads: CASSAGLAGEDEQFF. The DNA for the CDR3 is TGTGCCAGCAGCGCCGGACTAGCGGGAGAAGATGAGCAGTTCTTC.

This chain uses TRBV7-9 with TRBJ1-2; no definite D call. Trimming shortened V by 5 bases and J by 3 bases, and 19 bases separated the two germline ends. The CDR3 has 16 amino acids. Germline values: CDR1 SEHNR, CDR2 FQNEAQ (reference sequence). For the CDR3, the DNA is TGTGCCAGCAGCCTAAATGCAATTCAGAAGTACTATGGCTACACCTTC. Translated, it gives CASSLNAIQKYYGYTF.

The chain carries TRBV28 and TRBJ2-1; maybe TRBD2 (6 bases). The CDR3 contains 16 residues. Germline loops: CDR1 MDHEN, CDR2 SYDVKM. V shed 6 bases and J shed 5 bases, with 20 bases lying between them. CDR3 amino acids: CASSTPGGGVHNEQFF. As DNA, the CDR3 is TGTGCCAGCAGCACTCCGGGTGGCGGGGTTCACAATGAGCAGTTCTTC.